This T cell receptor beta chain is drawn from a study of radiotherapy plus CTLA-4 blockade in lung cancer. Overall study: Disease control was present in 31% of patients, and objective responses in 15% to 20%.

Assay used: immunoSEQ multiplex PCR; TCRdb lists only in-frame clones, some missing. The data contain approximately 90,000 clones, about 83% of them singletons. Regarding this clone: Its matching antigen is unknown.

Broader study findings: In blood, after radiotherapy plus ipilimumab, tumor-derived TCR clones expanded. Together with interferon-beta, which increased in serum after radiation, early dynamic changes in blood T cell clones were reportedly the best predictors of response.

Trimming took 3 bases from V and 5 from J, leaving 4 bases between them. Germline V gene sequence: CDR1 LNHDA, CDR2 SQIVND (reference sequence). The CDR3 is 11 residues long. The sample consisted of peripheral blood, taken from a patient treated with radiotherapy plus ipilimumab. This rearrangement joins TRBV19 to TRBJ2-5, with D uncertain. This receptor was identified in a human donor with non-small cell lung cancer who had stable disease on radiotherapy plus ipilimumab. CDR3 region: CASSIMETQYF. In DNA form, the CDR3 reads TGTGCCAGTAGTATTATGGAGACCCAGTACTTC. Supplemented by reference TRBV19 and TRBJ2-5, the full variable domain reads DGGITQSPKYLFRKEGQNVTLSCEQNLNHDAMYWYRQDPGQGLRLIYYSQIVNDFQKGDIAEGYSVSREKKESFPLTVTSAQKNPTAFYLCASSIMETQYFGPGTRLLVL.